The 25 T cell receptor beta chains below were found in one sample sequenced in a study of T cell clonality in common variable immunodeficiency. Notes on the study in general: Reportedly, TCR beta sequences from common variable immunodeficiency showed fewer deletions and N-nucleotide insertions.

Sequenced by immunoSEQ multiplex PCR; TCRdb stores in-frame clones only, minus some. The sample shows about 35,000 clones, none of them appearing just once. These TCRs are of unknown antigen specificity. Sequencing was done on a sample of peripheral blood mononuclear cells. Receptors originate from a human donor with common variable immunodeficiency.

Concerning this clone: Read sequence stops 3 residues before the CDR3 end, and the germline J gene provides the missing end. The rearrangement uses TRBV30 and TRBJ2-7, with TRBD2 matching over 7 bases. Germline loops: CDR1 GTSNPN, CDR2 SVGIG (reference sequence). V was clipped by 1 base and J by 4 bases; unmatched bases: 4. CDR3 size: 13 residues. Partial CDR3 DNA: TGTGCCTGGAGTGGGTGGGAGGGGTACGAG. It translates to CAWSGWEGYE. The full CDR3 is CAWSGWEGYEQYF.

In regard to this clone: The CDR3 is cut off 3 residues early in the read; its end comes from the germline J gene. The chain is built from TRBV19 and TRBJ1-1, with TRBD1 matching over 7 bases. Germline V gene sequence: CDR1 LNHDA, CDR2 SQIVND (reference sequence). V dropped 7 bases and J dropped 0; count of bases not matched to a gene: 11. The length of the CDR3 is 16 residues. Partial CDR3 DNA: TGTGCCAGTATACCAGCGACAGGGCTGATGAACACTGAA. Protein: CASIPATGLMNTE. The whole CDR3 reads CASIPATGLMNTEAFF.

This clone came up many times. The sequenced fragment ends 3 residues before the CDR3 boundary, so the rest is inferred from the germline J gene. The chain joins TRBV4-1 to TRBJ2-1; 9 bases fit TRBD2. Trimming took 1 base from V and 9 from J; bases not matched to a gene: 7. CDR3 size: 15 residues. In germline, CDR1 is MGHRA, CDR2 YSYEKL. The DNA read from the CDR3 is TGCGCCAGCAGCCAAGCTGGGCGGGGGGGAGCTGAG. This gives the protein CASSQAGRGGAE. The whole CDR3 protein reads CASSQAGRGGAEQFF.

Concerning this clone itself: The junction differs from germline at one of its ends, possibly a read error. The read ends 3 residues before the CDR3 terminus; that terminus is restored from the germline J gene. This chain links TRBV7-9 with TRBJ2-5; the D is unclear. The germline CDR1 and CDR2 sequences are SEHNR and FQNEAQ (reference sequence). The CDR3 sequence is 12 residues long. CDR3 DNA (partial): TGTTCCAGCAGCTCCCCCATGGAGACC. Residues: CSSSSPMET. The entire CDR3 sequence reads CSSSSPMETQYF.

To note about this clone: The read falls 3 residues short of the CDR3 end, and the missing part is taken from the germline J gene. This sequence joins TRBV6-1 and TRBJ1-6; D is possibly TRBD1 (5 bases). The CDR3 runs 14 residues. Germline V gene data show CDR1 as MNHNS and CDR2 as SASEGT. The V end lost 4 bases, the J end lost 8 bases, and 12 bases lay between the germline ends. The CDR3 sequence is CASSGQIGDSPLHF. The covered CDR3 bases are TGTGCCAGCAGTGGACAGATCGGTGATTCACCC.

At least ten counts were recorded for this clone. Read data end 3 residues before the CDR3 end; the end is taken from the germline J gene. The chain joins TRBV28 to TRBJ1-5; maybe TRBD1 (6 bases). Germline V lookup: CDR1 MDHEN, CDR2 SYDVKM. CDR3 length: 15 amino acids. V lost 2 bases, J lost 4 bases, and 12 bases lay in between. The CDR3 region is CASSLRQAKNQPQHF. The CDR3 DNA, read in part, is TGTGCCAGCAGTTTACGACAGGCCAAAAATCAGCCC.

To note about this clone: The sequenced fragment ends 3 residues before the CDR3 boundary, so the rest is inferred from the germline J gene. This chain links TRBV20-1 with TRBJ1-6; D perhaps matches TRBD1 (5 bases). Trimming stripped 0 bases from V and 5 bases from J, with 8 bases between. CDR1 and CDR2 (germline): DFQATT, SNEGSKA (reference sequence). The CDR3 is 14 amino acids. Partial CDR3 DNA: TGCAGTGCTAGAGATGACAGCAATAATTCACCC. Translated, it gives CSARDDSNNSP. The full-length CDR3 reads as CSARDDSNNSPLHF.

This clone was detected only a few times. The read gets to within 3 residues of the CDR3 end, and the germline J gene fills in the rest. This chain uses TRBV20-1 with TRBJ2-5, with 10 bases fitting TRBD2. Trimming removed 0 bases from V and 2 bases from J; junction bases left unmatched: 3. CDR1 is DFQATT and CDR2 is SNEGSKA in the germline V gene (reference sequence). CDR3 length: 15 residues. CDR3 DNA (partial): TGCAGTGCTAGAGATGGAGCGGGAGGGCAAGAGACC. Translated, it gives CSARDGAGGQET. The whole CDR3 sequence reads CSARDGAGGQETQYF.

About this clone itself: The CDR3 extends 3 residues past the end of the read, so its final part is completed from the germline J gene. The chain is built from TRBV7-8 and TRBJ2-7; D remains unclear. This CDR3 spans 13 amino acids. Germline values: CDR1 SGHVS, CDR2 FQNEAQ. V was clipped by 5 bases and J by 3 bases, with 11 bases between them. CDR3 residues: CASSLNRFYEQYF. The DNA read from the CDR3 is TGTGCCAGCAGCCTGAACAGATTCTACGAG.

Regarding this clone: The read gets to within 3 residues of the CDR3 end, and the germline J gene fills in the rest. The V and J genes are TRBV7-9 and TRBJ2-7; 12 bases match TRBD2. Losses at the gene ends were 3 bases for V and 6 bases for J; bases not matched to a gene: 3. This CDR3 has 14 amino acids. CDR1 SEHNR and CDR2 FQNEAQ come from the germline V gene (reference sequence). CDR3 DNA, as far as it was read: TGTGCCAGCAGCTTCACGGGACTAGCGGGCGAG. Translation: CASSFTGLAGE. In full, the CDR3 is CASSFTGLAGEQYF.

Note on this clone: Read sequence stops 3 residues before the CDR3 end, and the germline J gene provides the missing end. V is TRBV2 and J is TRBJ2-3; 16 bases agree with TRBD2. The J segment lost 6 bases and the V segment lost 7 bases, leaving 7 bases of the junction unmatched. Germline CDR1 SNHLY, CDR2 FYNNEI. This CDR3 is 16 amino acids long. This chain's CDR3 is CASTHLGLAGGDTQYF. CDR3 bases read: TGTGCCAGCACCCACCTGGGACTAGCGGGAGGGGATACG.

This clone was seen repeatedly, ten times or more. With the read ending 3 residues before the CDR3 end, the germline J gene is used to fill in that end. The chain combines TRBV20-1 with TRBJ2-6; 9 bases agree with TRBD1. The CDR3 covers 19 residues. CDR1 and CDR2 from the germline V gene are DFQATT and SNEGSKA (reference sequence). J gave up 2 bases and V 5 bases, and 16 bases lay outside the gene matches. The CDR3 protein is CSAGGDSGTGWAGANVLTF. The sequenced part of the CDR3 DNA is TGCAGTGCTGGGGGAGACTCCGGGACAGGGTGGGCTGGGGCCAACGTC.

This clone was counted ten times or more. The read terminates 3 residues ahead of where the CDR3 ends, so the germline J gene completes it. This sequence joins TRBV7-6 and TRBJ1-1; 7 bases are shared with TRBD1. Looked up from germline, CDR1 is SGHVS and CDR2 is FNYEAQ. This CDR3 has 12 amino acids. V lost 3 bases, J lost 6 bases, and 1 base stayed unmatched. CDR3 residues: CASSFGTAEAFF. Partial CDR3 DNA: TGTGCCAGCAGCTTCGGGACAGCTGAA.

This clone was detected ten times or more. CDR3 bases read: TGTGCCATTACGCCGGGACAGGGGGCGTCCTCTGAA. This gives the protein CAITPGQGASSE. The entire CDR3 sequence reads CAITPGQGASSEAFF. The chain carries TRBV10-3 and TRBJ1-1; the match to TRBD1 covers 12 bases. Read sequence stops 3 residues before the CDR3 end, and the germline J gene provides the missing end. The trim removed 9 bases at V and 6 bases at J, leaving 11 bases unmatched. Germline V CDR1 and CDR2: ENHRY, SYGVKD. The CDR3 has 15 residues.

On this clone itself: With the read ending 3 residues before the CDR3 end, the germline J gene is used to fill in that end. In the same sample, other DNA sequences code for this CDR3. The chain joins TRBV7-6 to TRBJ2-7; 8 nucleotides align to TRBD1. The V gene's germline CDR1 is SGHVS and CDR2 FNYEAQ. This CDR3 region has 16 residues. V lost 3 bases to trimming and J lost 5 bases; unmatched junction nucleotides: 12. CDR3 region: CASSLAGQGSVHEQYF. Incomplete CDR3 DNA: TGTGCCAGCAGCTTGGCCGGACAGGGAAGTGTGCACGAG.

A few counts support this clone. The read falls 3 residues short of the CDR3 end, and the missing part is taken from the germline J gene. The J gene is TRBJ2-7, the V gene TRBV7-6; D not certain. CDR3 length equals 13 residues. Trimming removed 3 bases at V and 1 base at J, with 7 bases between. CDR1 is SGHVS, CDR2 FNYEAQ, per germline. The CDR3 is CASSFGGSYEQYF. The DNA read from the CDR3 is TGTGCCAGCAGCTTCGGCGGATCCTACGAG.

This clone appeared a few times. The sequenced CDR3 bases are TGTGCCAGCAGCGTGAACGGGGGGGAGACC. It translates to CASSVNGGET. The complete CDR3 sequence is CASSVNGGETQYF. The gene calls are TRBV7-2 and TRBJ2-5, with 7 bases matching TRBD2. Read sequence stops 3 residues before the CDR3 end, and the germline J gene provides the missing end. Germline V CDR1 and CDR2: SGHTA, FQGNSA. J was trimmed by 5 bases and V by 5 bases; bases with no gene match: 5. CDR3 length: 13 residues. Variable domain in full (rest from reference TRBV7-2 and TRBJ2-5): GAGVSQSPSNKVTEKGKDVELRCDPISGHTALYWYRQSLGQGLEFLIYFQGNSAPDKSGLPSDRFSAERTGGSVSTLTIQRTQQEDSAVYLCASSVNGGETQYFGPGTRLLVL.

This clone was detected a few times. The read comes to an end 3 residues before the CDR3 does, leaving the germline J gene to fill in the end. The gene calls are TRBV19 and TRBJ2-7; D is possibly TRBD1 (6 bases). The CDR3 is 12 residues long. Germline assignment: CDR1 LNHDA and CDR2 SQIVND (reference sequence). Between the trimmed V and J ends, which lost 10 bases and 0 bases, there was a span of 10 bases. The CDR3 DNA, read in part, is TGTGCCACCCAGGGGAACTCCTACGAG. It translates to CATQGNSYE. The full CDR3 protein is CATQGNSYEQYF.

This clone was detected a few times. The read terminates 3 residues ahead of where the CDR3 ends, so the germline J gene completes it. The gene calls are TRBV20-1 and TRBJ1-5; 8 bases line up with TRBD1. Germline V gene sequence: CDR1 DFQATT, CDR2 SNEGSKA (reference sequence). CDR3 size: 16 residues. V trimming: 1 base; J trimming: 2 bases; junction bases outside the gene matches: 7. The chain's CDR3 is CSARARHRGGNQPQHF. The CDR3 DNA, read in part, is TGCAGTGCTAGAGCCCGACACAGGGGGGGCAATCAGCCC.

This clone has a count of ten or more. From the germline J gene comes the end of the CDR3, since the read stops 3 residues before it. The chain carries TRBV14 and TRBJ1-2, with TRBD1 matching 8 bases. Germline loops: CDR1 SGHDN, CDR2 FVKESK. V lost 0 bases and J lost 1; bases outside the gene matches: 7. The CDR3 sequence is 17 residues long. Here the CDR3 reads CASSQDAGQAVNYGYTF. Partial CDR3 DNA: TGTGCCAGCAGCCAAGACGCGGGACAGGCGGTTAACTATGGC.

This clone showed up many times. The read is 3 residues too short to cover the CDR3 end, so that end is filled in from the germline J gene. The chain has TRBV7-9 and TRBJ2-3; no firm D call. This CDR3 is 14 amino acids long. Germline V gene lookup returns CDR1 SEHNR and CDR2 FQNEAQ (reference sequence). V was pared by 7 bases and J by 0 bases, with 11 bases between. Incomplete CDR3 DNA: TGTGCCAGCATCGTACCCAGGAGCACAGATACG. Translated, it gives CASIVPRSTDT. The CDR3 in full is CASIVPRSTDTQYF.

Concerning this clone: The sequenced fragment ends 3 residues before the CDR3 boundary, so the rest is inferred from the germline J gene. The rearrangement joins TRBV19 to TRBJ1-1; D call uncertain. Germline CDR1 LNHDA, CDR2 SQIVND (reference sequence). Trimming shortened V by 3 bases and J by 0 bases, and 8 bases separated the two germline ends. The CDR3 is 14 residues long. CDR3 residues: CASSITRMNTEAFF. CDR3 DNA, as far as it was read: TGTGCCAGTAGTATTACCAGGATGAACACTGAA.

This clone was detected many times. With the read ending 3 residues before the CDR3 end, the germline J gene is used to fill in that end. This chain links TRBV20-1 with TRBJ1-6; 7 bases map to TRBD1. The germline gives CDR1 DFQATT, CDR2 SNEGSKA (reference sequence). V lost 5 bases and J lost 10; bases outside the gene matches: 5. The CDR3 contains 12 residues. CDR3 residues: CSADRDESPLHF. CDR3 DNA, as far as it was read: TGCAGTGCTGACAGGGACGAGTCACCC.

The sample holds a few counts of this clone. CDR3 bases read: TGTGCCAGCAGCTTAAAGACAGGATATAATGAAAAA. Translated: CASSLKTGYNEK. The CDR3, in full, reads CASSLKTGYNEKLFF. The chain has TRBV7-9 and TRBJ1-4, with a weak D call TRBD1 (6 bases). The CDR3 extends 3 residues past the end of the read, so its final part is completed from the germline J gene. This CDR3 region has 15 residues. The V gene's germline CDR1 is SEHNR and CDR2 FQNEAQ (reference sequence). V dropped 2 bases and J dropped 4 bases, with 11 bases sitting between them.

On this clone itself: The read gets to within 3 residues of the CDR3 end, and the germline J gene fills in the rest. The genes are TRBV2 and TRBJ2-2; 12 positions match TRBD2. CDR1 is SNHLY, CDR2 FYNNEI, per germline. Losses at the gene ends were 10 bases for V and 5 bases for J; bases not matched to a gene: 14. The CDR3 is made up of 17 amino acids. Partial CDR3 DNA: TGTGCCATACCCCAAGAGACTAGCGGGAGATGGACCGGGGAG. Translated, it gives CAIPQETSGRWTGE. The entire CDR3 sequence reads CAIPQETSGRWTGELFF.